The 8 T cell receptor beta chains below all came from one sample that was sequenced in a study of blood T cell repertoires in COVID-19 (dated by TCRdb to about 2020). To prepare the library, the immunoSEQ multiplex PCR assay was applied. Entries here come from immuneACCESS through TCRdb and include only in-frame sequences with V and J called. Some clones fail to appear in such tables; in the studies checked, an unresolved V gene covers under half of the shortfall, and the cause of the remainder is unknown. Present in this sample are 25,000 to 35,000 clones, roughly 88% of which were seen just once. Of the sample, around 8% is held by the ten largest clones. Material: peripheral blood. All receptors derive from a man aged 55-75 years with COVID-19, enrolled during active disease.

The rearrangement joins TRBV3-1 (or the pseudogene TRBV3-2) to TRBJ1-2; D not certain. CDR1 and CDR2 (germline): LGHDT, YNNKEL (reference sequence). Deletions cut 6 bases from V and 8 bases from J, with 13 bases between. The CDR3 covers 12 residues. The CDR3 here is CASRSPGDGYTF. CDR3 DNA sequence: TGTGCCAGCAGAAGCCCAGGCGACGGCTACACCTTC.

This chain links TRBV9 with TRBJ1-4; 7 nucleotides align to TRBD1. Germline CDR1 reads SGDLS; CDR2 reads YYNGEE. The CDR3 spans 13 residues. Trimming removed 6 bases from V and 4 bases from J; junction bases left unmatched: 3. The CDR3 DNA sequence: TGTGCCAGCACCGGGACAGATAATGAAAAACTGTTTTTT. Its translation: CASTGTDNEKLFF. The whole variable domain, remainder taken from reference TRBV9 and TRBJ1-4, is DSGVTQTPKHLITATGQRVTLRCSPRSGDLSVYWYQQSLDQGLQFLIQYYNGEERAKGNILERFSAQQFPDLHSELNLSSLELGDSALYFCASTGTDNEKLFFGSGTQLSVL.

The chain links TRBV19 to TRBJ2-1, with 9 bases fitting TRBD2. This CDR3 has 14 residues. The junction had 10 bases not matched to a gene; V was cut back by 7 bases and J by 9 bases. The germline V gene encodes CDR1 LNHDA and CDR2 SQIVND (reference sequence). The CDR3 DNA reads TGTGCCAGTACTACCGGGACTAGCATAAGTGAGCAGTTCTTC. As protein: CASTTGTSISEQFF. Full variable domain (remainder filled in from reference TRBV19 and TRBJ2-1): DGGITQSPKYLFRKEGQNVTLSCEQNLNHDAMYWYRQDPGQGLRLIYYSQIVNDFQKGDIAEGYSVSREKKESFPLTVTSAQKNPTAFYLCASTTGTSISEQFFGPGTRLTVL.

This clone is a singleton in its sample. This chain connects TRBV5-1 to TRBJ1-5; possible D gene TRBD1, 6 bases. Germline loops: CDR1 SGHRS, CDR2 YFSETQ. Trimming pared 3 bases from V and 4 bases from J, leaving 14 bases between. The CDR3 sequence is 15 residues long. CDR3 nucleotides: TGCGCCAGCAGCTCCGGGGCAGGGGAGAATCAGCCCCAGCATTTT. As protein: CASSSGAGENQPQHF.

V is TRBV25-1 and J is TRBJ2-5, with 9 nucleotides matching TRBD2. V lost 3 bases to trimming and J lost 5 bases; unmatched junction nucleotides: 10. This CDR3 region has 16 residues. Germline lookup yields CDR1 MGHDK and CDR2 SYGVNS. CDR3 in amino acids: CASSEGLAYQEETQYF. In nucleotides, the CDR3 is TGTGCCAGCAGTGAGGGACTAGCCTACCAGGAGGAGACCCAGTACTTC.

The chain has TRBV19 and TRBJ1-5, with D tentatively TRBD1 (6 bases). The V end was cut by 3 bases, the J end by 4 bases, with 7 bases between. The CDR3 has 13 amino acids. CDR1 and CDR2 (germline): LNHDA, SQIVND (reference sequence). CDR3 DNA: TGTGCCAGTAGTATGACAGGAAATCAGCCCCAGCATTTT. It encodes CASSMTGNQPQHF.

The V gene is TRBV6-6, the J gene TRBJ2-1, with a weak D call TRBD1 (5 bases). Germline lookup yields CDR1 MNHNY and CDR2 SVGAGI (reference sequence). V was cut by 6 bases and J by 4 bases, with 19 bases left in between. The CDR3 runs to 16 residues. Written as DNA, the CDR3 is TGTGCCAGCAGGCCCTCCGCGGACACCATATACAATGAGCAGTTCTTC. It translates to CASRPSADTIYNEQFF.

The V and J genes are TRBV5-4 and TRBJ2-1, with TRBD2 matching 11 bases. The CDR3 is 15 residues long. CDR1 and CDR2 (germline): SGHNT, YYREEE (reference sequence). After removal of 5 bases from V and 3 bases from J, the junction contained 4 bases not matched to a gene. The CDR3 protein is CASSIAGGGYNEQFF. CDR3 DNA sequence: TGTGCCAGCAGTATAGCGGGAGGGGGCTACAATGAGCAGTTCTTC.